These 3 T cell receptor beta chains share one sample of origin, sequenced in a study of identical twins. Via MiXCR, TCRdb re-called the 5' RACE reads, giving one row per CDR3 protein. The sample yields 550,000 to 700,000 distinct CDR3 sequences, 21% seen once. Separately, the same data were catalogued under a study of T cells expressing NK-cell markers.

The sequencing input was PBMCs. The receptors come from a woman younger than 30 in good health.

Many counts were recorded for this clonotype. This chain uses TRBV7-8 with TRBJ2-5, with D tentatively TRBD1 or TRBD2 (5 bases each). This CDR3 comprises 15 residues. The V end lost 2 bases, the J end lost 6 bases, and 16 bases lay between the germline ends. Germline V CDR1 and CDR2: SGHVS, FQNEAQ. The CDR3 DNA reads TGTGCCAGCAGCTTATGGCAGGGACCGGCTCAGACCCAGTACTTC. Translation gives CASSLWQGPAQTQYF. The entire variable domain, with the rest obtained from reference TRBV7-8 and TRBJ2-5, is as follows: GAGVSQSPRYKVAKRGQDVALRCDPISGHVSLFWYQQALGQGPEFLTYFQNEAQLDKSGLPSDRFFAERPEGSVSTLKIQRTQQEDSAVYLCASSLWQGPAQTQYFGPGTRLLVL.

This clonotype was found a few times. The CDR3 region has the DNA TGCAGTGCTAGAGAAATGGGGGGCCAGTACTTC. Its translation: CSAREMGGQYF. The chain joins TRBV20-1 to TRBJ2-5, with a tentative D call TRBD2 (6 bases). Between the trimmed V and J ends, which lost 0 bases and 10 bases, there was a span of 9 bases. CDR1 DFQATT and CDR2 SNEGSKA come from the germline V gene (reference sequence). CDR3 length equals 11 residues.

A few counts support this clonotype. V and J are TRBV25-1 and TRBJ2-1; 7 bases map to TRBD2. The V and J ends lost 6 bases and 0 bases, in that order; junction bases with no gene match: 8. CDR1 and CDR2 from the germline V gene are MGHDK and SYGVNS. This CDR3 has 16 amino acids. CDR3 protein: CASSDNGGGSYNEQFF. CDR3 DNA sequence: TGTGCCAGCAGCGACAATGGGGGGGGCTCCTACAATGAGCAGTTCTTC.